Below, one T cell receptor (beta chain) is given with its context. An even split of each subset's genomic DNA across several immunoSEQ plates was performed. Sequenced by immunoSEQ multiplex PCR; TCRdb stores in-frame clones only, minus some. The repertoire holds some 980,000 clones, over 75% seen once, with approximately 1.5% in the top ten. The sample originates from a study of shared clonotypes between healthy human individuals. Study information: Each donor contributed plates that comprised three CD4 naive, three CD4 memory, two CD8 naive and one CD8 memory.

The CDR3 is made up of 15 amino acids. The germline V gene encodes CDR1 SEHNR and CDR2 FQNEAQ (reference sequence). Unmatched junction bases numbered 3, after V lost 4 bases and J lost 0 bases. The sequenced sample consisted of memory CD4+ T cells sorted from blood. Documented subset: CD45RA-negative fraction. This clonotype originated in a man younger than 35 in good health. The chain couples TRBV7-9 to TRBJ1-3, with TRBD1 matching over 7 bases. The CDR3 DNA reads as TGTGCCAGCAGCTCCGGACAGGACTCTGGAAACACCATATATTTT. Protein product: CASSSGQDSGNTIYF.